This T cell receptor (beta chain) is drawn from a study of CD4+ T cells in melanoma. Germline loops: CDR1 SGHAT, CDR2 FQNNGV. The CDR3 runs 12 residues. V was trimmed by 0 bases and J by 15 bases, leaving 12 bases between them. The study, taken as a whole, reports: Diverse differentiation states were reported for melanoma neoantigen-specific CD4+ T cells. A reported correlation linked neoantigen-specific CD4+ T cells to CD8+, macrophage and B cell function.

Details on this clone: Antigen specificity is unknown.

Sequenced by immunoSEQ multiplex PCR; TCRdb stores in-frame clones only, minus some. This sample carries about 10,000 clones, around 66% of them seen once, and the ten largest clones take 8.9%. The chain joins TRBV11-2 to TRBJ2-1; maybe TRBD2 (5 bases). This TCR was sampled from a human donor with melanoma. The sequencing sample was made of cells from a culture (not recorded whether cultured in vitro). CDR3 region: CASSLDEGVPFF. The DNA for the CDR3 is TGTGCCAGCAGCTTAGACGAGGGCGTTCCGTTCTTC.